These 2 T cell receptor beta chains came from one sample sequenced in a study of spatial heterogeneity in lung cancer. From the 5' RACE reads, TCRdb called clonotypes with MiXCR, one entry per CDR3 protein. The sample includes under 100,000 distinct CDR3 sequences, over 8.5% seen only once; the top ten take 6.9%. The sample's time point: sample taken at primary tumor resection. The sequenced material consisted of unsorted whole RNA from tumor, nontumor lung or frozen PBMC. Source: PBMCs, taken at surgery. These receptors all come from a male donor with early-stage non-small cell lung cancer.

This clonotype appeared many times. CDR3 loop: CASSYSAGRVGEQYF. CDR3 nucleotides: TGTGCCAGCAGTTACTCTGCGGGAAGGGTAGGAGAGCAGTACTTC. The chain combines TRBV6-5 with TRBJ2-7; perhaps TRBD2 as D (6 bases). Germline V gene lookup returns CDR1 MNHEY and CDR2 SVGAGI. The CDR3 length is 15 residues. Trimming removed 0 bases from V and 7 bases from J, with 16 bases in between.

This clonotype was detected many times. The chain is built from TRBV29-1 and TRBJ2-5; TRBD2 aligns across 8 bases. V lost 0 bases, J lost 3 bases, and 12 bases stayed unmatched. CDR1 is SQVTM and CDR2 is ANQGSEA in the germline V gene. The CDR3 loop spans 17 amino acids. This chain's CDR3 is CSVEDRAGASGKETQYF. CDR3 coding DNA: TGCAGCGTTGAAGATCGAGCGGGGGCGTCGGGCAAAGAGACCCAGTACTTC.